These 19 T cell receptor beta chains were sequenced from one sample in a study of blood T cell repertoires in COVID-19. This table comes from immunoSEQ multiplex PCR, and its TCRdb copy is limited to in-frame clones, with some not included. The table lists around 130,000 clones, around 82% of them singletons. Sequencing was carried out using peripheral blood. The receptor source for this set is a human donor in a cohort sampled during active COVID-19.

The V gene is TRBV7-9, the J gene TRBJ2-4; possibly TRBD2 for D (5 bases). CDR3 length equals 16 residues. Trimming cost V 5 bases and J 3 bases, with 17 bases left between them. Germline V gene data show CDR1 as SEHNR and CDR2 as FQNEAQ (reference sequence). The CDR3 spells CASSHARGKDKNIQYF. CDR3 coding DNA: TGTGCCAGCAGCCACGCTCGGGGTAAAGACAAAAACATTCAGTACTTC. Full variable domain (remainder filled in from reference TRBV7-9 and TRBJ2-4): DTGVSQNPRHKITKRGQNVTFRCDPISEHNRLYWYRQTLGQGPEFLTYFQNEAQLEKSRLLSDRFSAERPKGSFSTLEIQRTEQGDSAMYLCASSHARGKDKNIQYFGAGTRLSVL.

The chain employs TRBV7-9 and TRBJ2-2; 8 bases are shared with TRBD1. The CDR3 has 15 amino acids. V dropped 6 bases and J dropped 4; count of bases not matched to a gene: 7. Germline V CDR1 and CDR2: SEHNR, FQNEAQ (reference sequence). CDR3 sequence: CASRPGQVATGELFF. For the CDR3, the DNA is TGTGCCAGCAGGCCGGGACAGGTGGCCACCGGGGAGCTGTTTTTT.

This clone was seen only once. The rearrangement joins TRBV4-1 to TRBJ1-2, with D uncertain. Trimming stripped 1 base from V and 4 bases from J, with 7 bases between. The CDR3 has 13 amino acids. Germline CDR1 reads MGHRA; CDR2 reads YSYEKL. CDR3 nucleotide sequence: TGCGCCAGCAGCCAAGCTGAGAGCTATGGCTACACCTTC. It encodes CASSQAESYGYTF.

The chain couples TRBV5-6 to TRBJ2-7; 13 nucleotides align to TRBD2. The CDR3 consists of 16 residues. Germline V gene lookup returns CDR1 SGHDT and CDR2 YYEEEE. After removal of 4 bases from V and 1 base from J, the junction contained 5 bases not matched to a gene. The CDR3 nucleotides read TGTGCCAGCAGCGGGGGACTAGCGGGGCCTTCCTACGAGCAGTACTTC. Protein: CASSGGLAGPSYEQYF.

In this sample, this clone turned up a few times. CDR3 in DNA: TGCGCCAGCAGCCCGACAGGGCTTAGTGAGGGCACCATATATTTT. Protein: CASSPTGLSEGTIYF. The V call is TRBV4-1, the J call TRBJ1-3; 7 bases are shared with TRBD1. From germline, CDR1 is MGHRA and CDR2 YSYEKL. With 4 bases clipped from V and 9 bases from J, the junction kept 12 bases outside the gene matches. The CDR3 runs 15 residues.

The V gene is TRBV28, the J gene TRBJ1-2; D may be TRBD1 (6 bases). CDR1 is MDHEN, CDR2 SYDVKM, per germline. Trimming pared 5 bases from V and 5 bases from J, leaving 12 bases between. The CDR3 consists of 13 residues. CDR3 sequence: CASSPWDTYGYTF. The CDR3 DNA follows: TGTGCCAGCAGTCCGTGGGACACATATGGCTACACCTTC.

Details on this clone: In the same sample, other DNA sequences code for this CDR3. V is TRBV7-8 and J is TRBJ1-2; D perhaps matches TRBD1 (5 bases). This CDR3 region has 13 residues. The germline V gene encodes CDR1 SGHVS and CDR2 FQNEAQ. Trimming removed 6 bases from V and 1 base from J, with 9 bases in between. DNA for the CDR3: TGTGCCAGCAGTCCCGACAGTAACTATGGCTACACCTTC. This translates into CASSPDSNYGYTF.

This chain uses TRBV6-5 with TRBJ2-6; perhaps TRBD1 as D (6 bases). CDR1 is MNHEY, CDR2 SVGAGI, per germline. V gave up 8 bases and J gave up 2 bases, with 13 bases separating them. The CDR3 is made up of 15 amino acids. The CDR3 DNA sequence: TGTGCCAGCGGCAGGGGAACTACTGGGGCCAACGTCCTGACTTTC. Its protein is CASGRGTTGANVLTF.

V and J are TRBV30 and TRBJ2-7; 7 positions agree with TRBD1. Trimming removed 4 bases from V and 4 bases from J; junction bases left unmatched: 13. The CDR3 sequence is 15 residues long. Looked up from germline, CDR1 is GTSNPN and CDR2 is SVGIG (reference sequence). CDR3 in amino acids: CAWITRDSLRYEQYF. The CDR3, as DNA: TGTGCCTGGATAACTCGGGACAGTTTAAGATACGAGCAGTACTTC.

CDR3 residues: CASSRQGRAGELFF. CDR3 in DNA: TGTGCCAGCAGTCGTCAGGGGAGGGCCGGGGAGCTGTTTTTT. This chain uses TRBV6-6 with TRBJ2-2, with a weak D call TRBD2 (7 bases). Trimming stripped 5 bases from V and 6 bases from J, with 13 bases between. Per the germline V gene, CDR1 is MNHNY and CDR2 is SVGAGI (reference sequence). This CDR3 region has 14 residues.

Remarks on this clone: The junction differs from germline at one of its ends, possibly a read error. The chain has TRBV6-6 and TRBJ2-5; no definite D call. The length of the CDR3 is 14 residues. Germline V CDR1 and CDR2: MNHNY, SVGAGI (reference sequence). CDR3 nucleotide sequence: TGTGCCAGCAGCCCCCTGGATTTCCAAGAGGCCCAGTACTTC. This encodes CASSPLDFQEAQYF.

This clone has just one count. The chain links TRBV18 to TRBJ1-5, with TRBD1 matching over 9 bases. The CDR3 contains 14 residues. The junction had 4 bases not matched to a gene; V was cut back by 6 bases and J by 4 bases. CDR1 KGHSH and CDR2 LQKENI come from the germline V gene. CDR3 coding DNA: TGTGCCAGCTCGTCCGGGACAGGGAATCAGCCCCAGCATTTT. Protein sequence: CASSSGTGNQPQHF.

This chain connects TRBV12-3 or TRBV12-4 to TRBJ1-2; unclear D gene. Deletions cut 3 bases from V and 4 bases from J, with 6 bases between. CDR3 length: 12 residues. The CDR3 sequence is CASSFTVYGYTF. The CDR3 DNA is TGTGCCAGCAGTTTTACTGTCTATGGCTACACCTTC.

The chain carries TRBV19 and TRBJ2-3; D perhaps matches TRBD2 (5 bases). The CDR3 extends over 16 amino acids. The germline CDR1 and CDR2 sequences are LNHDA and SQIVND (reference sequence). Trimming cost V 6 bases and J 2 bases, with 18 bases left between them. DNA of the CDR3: TGTGCCAGTAGCCAGAGGGTAGGAGTCTCCACAGATACGCAGTATTTT. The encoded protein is CASSQRVGVSTDTQYF.

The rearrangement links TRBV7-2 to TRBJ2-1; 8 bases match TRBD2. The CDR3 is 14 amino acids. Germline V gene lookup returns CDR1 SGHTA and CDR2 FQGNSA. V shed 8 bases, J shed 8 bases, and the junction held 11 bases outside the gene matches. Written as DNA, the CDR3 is TGTGCCAGCGCAGAGCGGGGGCCCTTGTATGAGCAGTTCTTC. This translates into CASAERGPLYEQFF.

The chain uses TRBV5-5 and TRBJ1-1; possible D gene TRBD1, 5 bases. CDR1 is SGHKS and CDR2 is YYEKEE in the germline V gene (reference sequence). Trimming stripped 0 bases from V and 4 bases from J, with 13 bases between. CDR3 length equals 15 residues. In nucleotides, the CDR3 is TGTGCCAGCAGCTTGGCCCCAGGGTTGAGCACTGAAGCTTTCTTT. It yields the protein CASSLAPGLSTEAFF.

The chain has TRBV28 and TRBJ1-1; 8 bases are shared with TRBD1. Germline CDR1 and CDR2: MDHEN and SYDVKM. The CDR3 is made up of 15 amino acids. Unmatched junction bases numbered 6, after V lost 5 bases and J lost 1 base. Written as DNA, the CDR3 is TGTGCCAGCAGTGAGGGACAGGCTAGGAACACTGAAGCTTTCTTT. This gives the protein CASSEGQARNTEAFF.

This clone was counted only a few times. CDR3 in amino acids: CASSSSTVLNTEAFF. The CDR3 nucleotides read TGTGCCAGCAGCAGCTCGACAGTTCTGAACACTGAAGCTTTCTTT. The chain couples TRBV7-9 to TRBJ1-1; a possible D gene is TRBD1 (5 bases). The CDR3 has 15 amino acids. Germline V gene lookup returns CDR1 SEHNR and CDR2 FQNEAQ (reference sequence). V lost 5 bases and J 0 bases, leaving 13 bases between the germline ends. Full variable domain (outside the CDR3, taken from reference TRBV7-9 and TRBJ1-1): DTGVSQNPRHKITKRGQNVTFRCDPISEHNRLYWYRQTLGQGPEFLTYFQNEAQLEKSRLLSDRFSAERPKGSFSTLEIQRTEQGDSAMYLCASSSSTVLNTEAFFGQGTRLTVV.

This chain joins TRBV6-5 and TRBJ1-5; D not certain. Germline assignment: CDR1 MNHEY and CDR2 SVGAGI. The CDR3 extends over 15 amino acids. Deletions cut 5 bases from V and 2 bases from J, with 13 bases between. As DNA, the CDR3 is TGTGCCAGCAGTCTTGGAGGTATTGGCAATCAGCCCCAGCATTTT. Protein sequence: CASSLGGIGNQPQHF.